This T cell receptor beta chain derives from a study of OX40 agonist ivuxolimab in advanced cancers. Study context: People in dose escalation had one of these cancers: hepatocellular carcinoma, melanoma, renal cell or head and neck cancer. General study findings and limits: Dose levels from 0.1 to 3.0 mg/kg saw CD4+ and CD8+ blood T cells expand clonally by week 6.

On cycle 4 day 1 and cycle 7 day 1, as well as at baseline, blood was sampled. CDR3 length: 13 residues. V gave up 6 bases and J gave up 4 bases, with 9 bases separating them. Germline-derived CDR1 and CDR2 are WNHNN and SYGVQD (reference sequence). This clone was seen once. What it recognizes is unknown. The assay was immunoSEQ multiplex PCR, and TCRdb's table has in-frame clones only and misses some. The table includes about 95,000 clones, around nine tenths detected once. V is TRBV10-1 and J is TRBJ2-2, with D possibly being TRBD1 (6 bases). The clonotype was recovered from an adult with an advanced solid tumor such as melanoma, head and neck, liver or kidney cancer. The specimen was CD4+ or CD8+ T cells sorted from blood, collected in a trial of the OX40 agonist ivuxolimab. The CDR3 nucleotides are TGCGCCAGCAGAGAAGGGGGCACCGGGGAGCTGTTTTTT. Its translation: CASREGGTGELFF.